The 8 T cell receptor beta chains given below trace back to one sample, sequenced in a study of T cell responses to AZD1222 COVID-19 vaccine (dated by TCRdb to about 2021). Library preparation was by the immunoSEQ multiplex PCR assay. Drawn from immuneACCESS, this table holds only the in-frame rearrangements with V and J called that TCRdb kept. Clones are partly lost; checked studies trace under half to an unresolved V gene and leave the rest unexplained. This sample is represented by some 130,000 clones; approximately 91% of them were singletons. 1% to 1.4% of the sample rests with the top ten. The time point label on this specimen signifies: about 28 days (+/-7) after the second vaccine dose. Here the sequenced sample was peripheral blood, taken 28 days after the second AZD1222 dose. Receptors were obtained from an adult who received the AZD1222 COVID-19 vaccine.

The V call is TRBV5-1, the J call TRBJ2-2; unclear D gene. CDR1 is SGHRS, CDR2 YFSETQ, per germline. The CDR3 sequence is 15 residues long. The germline V and J ends were trimmed by 4 bases and 3 bases, with 13 bases remaining between them. The chain's CDR3 is CASSPWLGDTGELFF. DNA of the CDR3: TGCGCCAGCAGCCCTTGGCTCGGAGACACCGGGGAGCTGTTTTTT.

The chain combines TRBV7-2 with TRBJ2-2, with 14 nucleotides matching TRBD2. Germline loops: CDR1 SGHTA, CDR2 FQGNSA. With V trimmed by 1 base and J by 3 bases, 4 bases remained unmatched. CDR3 length: 18 amino acids. DNA for the CDR3: TGTGCCAGCAGCTTAGTCCCGGGACTAGCGGGAGACACCGGGGAGCTGTTTTTT. Amino acids: CASSLVPGLAGDTGELFF.

The chain links TRBV25-1 to TRBJ1-1; no clear D gene. Germline V lookup: CDR1 MGHDK, CDR2 SYGVNS. V lost 5 bases, J lost 3 bases, and 7 bases lay in between. The CDR3 spans 12 residues. CDR3 in amino acids: CASSLGDTEAFF. The CDR3 bases are TGTGCCAGCAGTCTGGGCGACACTGAAGCTTTCTTT.

This chain joins TRBV5-4 and TRBJ2-4; D might be TRBD2 (6 bases). This CDR3 spans 15 amino acids. Germline V lookup: CDR1 SGHNT, CDR2 YYREEE (reference sequence). V lost 2 bases and J lost 6, with 15 bases in between. This CDR3 is CASSFVSAGRNIQYF. In DNA, the CDR3 is TGTGCCAGCAGCTTTGTCTCCGCCGGGAGAAACATTCAGTACTTC.

This chain connects TRBV3-1 (or the pseudogene TRBV3-2) to TRBJ2-7; D may be TRBD1 (6 bases). Germline CDR1 reads LGHDT; CDR2 reads YNNKEL (reference sequence). V lost 3 bases to trimming and J lost 4 bases, with 13 bases between them. The CDR3 contains 14 residues. The CDR3 nucleotides are TGTGCCAGCAGCCACTTGGGGACAAAGTACGAGCAGTACTTC. It yields the protein CASSHLGTKYEQYF.

The chain uses TRBV11-2 and TRBJ2-1; D is possibly TRBD1 (5 bases). Trimming shortened V by 1 base and J by 0 bases, and 16 bases separated the two germline ends. CDR1 is SGHAT, CDR2 FQNNGV, per germline. The CDR3 sequence is 18 residues long. In DNA, the CDR3 is TGTGCCAGCAGCTTAGGGGGTTCGGGTAGGGGCTCCTACAATGAGCAGTTCTTC. It codes for CASSLGGSGRGSYNEQFF.

The chain uses TRBV4-1 and TRBJ2-7, with a possible D match to TRBD2 (6 bases). Germline values: CDR1 MGHRA, CDR2 YSYEKL. Trimming left V 4 bases short and J 0 bases short, with 13 bases between. The CDR3 is 15 residues long. CDR3 residues: CASSPTVRGSYEQYF. The CDR3 nucleotides are TGCGCCAGCAGCCCGACGGTGCGGGGCTCCTACGAGCAGTACTTC.

The genes are TRBV6-6 and TRBJ2-1, with D possibly being TRBD2 (5 bases). In germline, CDR1 is MNHNY, CDR2 SVGAGI (reference sequence). The V end lost 6 bases, the J end lost 3 bases, and 12 bases lay between the germline ends. This CDR3 spans 14 amino acids. CDR3 in amino acids: CASSPGVGYNEQFF. CDR3 sequence (DNA): TGTGCCAGCAGCCCCGGGGTGGGCTACAATGAGCAGTTCTTC.